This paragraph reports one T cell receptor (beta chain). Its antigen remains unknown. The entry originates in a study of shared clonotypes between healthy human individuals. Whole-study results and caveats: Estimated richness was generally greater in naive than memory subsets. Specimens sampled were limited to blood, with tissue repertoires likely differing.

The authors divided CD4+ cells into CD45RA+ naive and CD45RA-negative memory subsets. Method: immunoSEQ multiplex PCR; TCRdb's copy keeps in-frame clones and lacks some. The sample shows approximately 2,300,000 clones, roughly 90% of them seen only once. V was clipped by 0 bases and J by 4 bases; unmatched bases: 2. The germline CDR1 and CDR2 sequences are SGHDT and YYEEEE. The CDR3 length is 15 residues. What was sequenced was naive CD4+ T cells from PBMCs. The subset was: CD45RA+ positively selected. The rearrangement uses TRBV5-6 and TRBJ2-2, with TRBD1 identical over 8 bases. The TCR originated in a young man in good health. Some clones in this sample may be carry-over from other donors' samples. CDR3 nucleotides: TGTGCCAGCAGCTTGGGGACAGGGACCACCGGGGAGCTGTTTTTT. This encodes CASSLGTGTTGELFF.